The 27 T cell receptor beta chains in this list originate from one sample, sequenced in a study of neoadjuvant anti-PD-1 for oral cavity cancer. The protocol was immunoSEQ multiplex PCR, while the TCRdb copy is restricted to in-frame clones and leaves out a portion. The sample includes some 15,000 clones, roughly two thirds of them seen just once. Sequences were derived from PBMCs, sampled before nivolumab (anti-PD-1) treatment. These receptors all stem from a person aged 35-79 years with oral cavity squamous cell carcinoma.

This clone occurred a few times. The chain links TRBV7-3 to TRBJ2-1, with TRBD2 identical over 10 bases. V lost 2 bases, J lost 6 bases, and 13 bases stayed unmatched. CDR1 SGHTA and CDR2 FQGTGA come from the germline V gene. The CDR3 is 18 amino acids. For the CDR3, the DNA is TGTGCCAGCAGCTTAGGGGTTGGTAGCGGGAGGTATGGCAATGAGCAGTTCTTC. It codes for CASSLGVGSGRYGNEQFF. The full variable domain, its missing parts supplied by reference TRBV7-3 and TRBJ2-1, is GAGVSQTPSNKVTEKGKYVELRCDPISGHTALYWYRQSLGQGPEFLIYFQGTGAADDSGLPNDRFFAVRPEGSVSTLKIQRTERGDSAVYLCASSLGVGSGRYGNEQFFGPGTRLTVL.

V usage is TRBV28 and J usage is TRBJ2-5; D is unclear. V lost 5 bases, J lost 5 bases, and 18 bases lay in between. In germline, CDR1 is MDHEN, CDR2 SYDVKM. This CDR3 contains 15 residues. DNA for the CDR3: TGTGCCAGCAGTCTTAGTCAAATGGGGTTGGAGACCCAGTACTTC. As protein: CASSLSQMGLETQYF.

This chain uses TRBV11-3 with TRBJ2-6; possibly TRBD2 for D (5 bases). Trimming stripped 5 bases from V and 2 bases from J, with 13 bases between. The CDR3 contains 16 residues. Germline lookup yields CDR1 SGHNT and CDR2 YENEEA. CDR3 sequence: CASSLSSGAGANVLTF. The CDR3 bases are TGTGCCAGCAGCCTAAGTTCCGGGGCTGGGGCCAACGTCCTGACTTTC.

The rearrangement uses TRBV11-2 and TRBJ2-5; the D is unclear. Germline V lookup: CDR1 SGHAT, CDR2 FQNNGV. This CDR3 region has 11 residues. V lost 5 bases and J lost 5, with 6 bases in between. The CDR3 bases are TGTGCCAGCAGCCTGGGCGAGACCCAGTACTTC. It translates to CASSLGETQYF.

The genes are TRBV7-6 and TRBJ2-7; 7 bases fit TRBD1. Germline loops: CDR1 SGHVS, CDR2 FNYEAQ. V shed 0 bases, J shed 3 bases, and the junction held 5 bases outside the gene matches. The CDR3 has 15 amino acids. Here the CDR3 DNA reads TGTGCCAGCAGCTTAGCGGGGGACAGCGGCTACGAGCAGTACTTC. Encoded protein: CASSLAGDSGYEQYF.

The chain carries TRBV6-1 and TRBJ2-1, with 7 bases identical to TRBD1. The germline CDR1 and CDR2 sequences are MNHNS and SASEGT. This CDR3 contains 15 residues. V shed 6 bases and J 0 bases; nucleotides not matched to a gene: 5. CDR3 DNA sequence: TGTGCCAGCAGAACAGGGGCGAGCTCCTACAATGAGCAGTTCTTC. This sequence encodes CASRTGASSYNEQFF.

The J gene is TRBJ2-3, the V gene TRBV5-1; D is uncertain. From germline, CDR1 is SGHRS and CDR2 YFSETQ. The CDR3 spans 15 residues. Trimming took off 1 base at V and 2 bases at J, with 11 bases between the two ends. CDR3 in DNA: TGCGCCAGCAGCTTGTTTAGGGAACCCACAGATACGCAGTATTTT. It specifies CASSLFREPTDTQYF.

The chain couples TRBV5-1 to TRBJ2-3; TRBD2 matches at 7 bases. This CDR3 comprises 15 residues. The germline gives CDR1 SGHRS, CDR2 YFSETQ. The trim removed 7 bases at V and 3 bases at J, leaving 11 bases unmatched. The CDR3 is CASGASGGSTDTQYF. The CDR3 coding sequence is TGCGCCAGCGGGGCGTCCGGCGGGAGTACAGATACGCAGTATTTT.

This rearrangement joins TRBV4-1 to TRBJ2-7; D perhaps matches TRBD1 (6 bases). Per germline, CDR1 MGHRA and CDR2 YSYEKL. This CDR3 comprises 14 residues. V was clipped by 3 bases and J by 2 bases, with 11 bases between them. The CDR3 sequence is CASSQGTLAYEQYF. The CDR3 bases are TGCGCCAGCAGCCAGGGGACACTTGCCTACGAGCAGTACTTC.

This chain joins TRBV6-1 and TRBJ1-5, with 8 bases that match TRBD1. This CDR3 comprises 15 residues. Germline assignment: CDR1 MNHNS and CDR2 SASEGT. Losses at the gene ends were 6 bases for V and 7 bases for J; bases not matched to a gene: 11. This CDR3 reads CASSENGQGWQPQHF. The CDR3 nucleotides are TGTGCCAGCAGCGAAAACGGACAGGGTTGGCAGCCCCAGCATTTT.

V gene TRBV11-2 combines with J gene TRBJ2-7; possible D gene TRBD1, 5 bases. This CDR3 comprises 15 residues. Germline CDR1 reads SGHAT; CDR2 reads FQNNGV. Trimming removed 5 bases from V and 6 bases from J, with 20 bases in between. This CDR3 is CASSGLRQKVGEQYF. The DNA of the CDR3 is TGTGCCAGCAGCGGGCTAAGACAGAAGGTAGGCGAGCAGTACTTC.

This chain links TRBV7-9 with TRBJ1-2; possible D gene TRBD1, 6 bases. The CDR3 spans 12 residues. The germline CDR1 and CDR2 sequences are SEHNR and FQNEAQ (reference sequence). V gave up 3 bases and J gave up 6 bases, with 8 bases separating them. CDR3 in amino acids: CASSFAGDGYTF. The CDR3 nucleotides read TGTGCCAGCAGCTTCGCAGGGGATGGCTACACCTTC.

This chain links TRBV11-2 with TRBJ1-4, with 8 bases identical to TRBD1. Germline V gene lookup returns CDR1 SGHAT and CDR2 FQNNGV. The length of the CDR3 is 14 residues. Losses at the gene ends were 6 bases for V and 7 bases for J; bases not matched to a gene: 7. CDR3 residues: CASSPGQGFEKLFF. CDR3 sequence (DNA): TGTGCCAGCAGTCCAGGACAGGGTTTTGAAAAACTGTTTTTT.

This chain connects TRBV27 to TRBJ2-2, with 7 nucleotides matching TRBD2. The CDR3 runs 14 residues. CDR1 and CDR2 from the germline V gene are MNHEY and SMNVEV (reference sequence). The V and J ends lost 6 bases and 3 bases, in that order; junction bases with no gene match: 4. DNA of the CDR3: TGTGCCAGCAGCCGCGGGAGTTACACCGGGGAGCTGTTTTTT. Translation gives CASSRGSYTGELFF.

This clone was detected only a few times. This sequence joins TRBV7-9 and TRBJ1-1; D gene uncertain. The CDR3 extends over 12 amino acids. Germline CDR1 SEHNR, CDR2 FQNEAQ (reference sequence). V was cut by 5 bases and J by 10 bases, with 14 bases left in between. The CDR3 protein is CASSKIEGAAFF. CDR3 sequence (DNA): TGTGCCAGCAGCAAAATCGAGGGTGCAGCTTTCTTT.

The J gene is TRBJ2-1, the V gene TRBV2; 9 bases line up with TRBD2. The J segment lost 2 bases and the V segment lost 6 bases, leaving 5 bases of the junction unmatched. Germline lookup yields CDR1 SNHLY and CDR2 FYNNEI. CDR3 length equals 15 residues. CDR3 coding DNA: TGTGCCAGCAGGGGACTAGCTGGGGCCTACAATGAGCAGTTCTTC. Its translation: CASRGLAGAYNEQFF.

This chain uses TRBV6-8 with TRBJ2-5; TRBD1 matches at 8 bases. This CDR3 has 16 residues. Germline V gene lookup returns CDR1 MNHGY and CDR2 SAAAGT. The V gene end was trimmed by 6 bases and the J gene end by 4 bases; junction bases not matched to a gene: 13. This CDR3 is CASRPAGTGSGETQYF. Here the CDR3 DNA reads TGTGCCAGCAGGCCCGCAGGGACAGGCTCCGGAGAGACCCAGTACTTC.

This clone was counted a single time. This chain uses TRBV6-1 with TRBJ1-5, with TRBD1 matching 9 bases. V shed 7 bases, J shed 5 bases, and the junction held 6 bases outside the gene matches. The CDR3 consists of 14 residues. Per germline, CDR1 MNHNS and CDR2 SASEGT. CDR3 sequence: CASNWDRDDQPQHF. In DNA, the CDR3 is TGTGCCAGCAATTGGGACAGGGACGATCAGCCCCAGCATTTT.

The table lists this clone with a few counts. The gene calls are TRBV27 and TRBJ1-1; D call uncertain. The CDR3 runs 14 residues. The germline V and J ends were trimmed by 6 bases and 4 bases, with 15 bases remaining between them. Germline V gene lookup returns CDR1 MNHEY and CDR2 SMNVEV (reference sequence). Here the CDR3 reads CASRLGRGITEAFF. CDR3 DNA: TGTGCCAGCAGACTAGGACGTGGTATCACTGAAGCTTTCTTT.

The J gene is TRBJ1-4, the V gene TRBV7-9, with D possibly matching TRBD1 (6 bases). This CDR3 has 14 residues. The V end was cut by 3 bases, the J end by 4 bases, with 9 bases between. The germline V gene has CDR1 SEHNR and CDR2 FQNEAQ (reference sequence). The CDR3 loop reads CASSFRGGNEKLFF. In nucleotides, the CDR3 is TGTGCCAGCAGCTTCAGGGGAGGTAATGAAAAACTGTTTTTT.

V usage is TRBV30 and J usage is TRBJ2-7, with 7 bases identical to TRBD2. V shed 3 bases, J shed 3 bases, and the junction held 8 bases outside the gene matches. This CDR3 has 14 residues. CDR1 and CDR2 from the germline V gene are GTSNPN and SVGIG (reference sequence). This chain's CDR3 is CAWRSSGMGYEQYF. In nucleotides, the CDR3 is TGTGCCTGGAGGTCTAGCGGCATGGGCTACGAGCAGTACTTC.

This sequence joins TRBV4-1 and TRBJ1-1; a weak D match, TRBD1 (6 bases). The CDR3 has 15 residues. Trimming cost V 1 base and J 2 bases, with 11 bases left between them. CDR1 MGHRA and CDR2 YSYEKL come from the germline V gene. The CDR3 coding sequence is TGCGCCAGCAGCCAAGGCAGAGGGGGTAACACTGAAGCTTTCTTT. Protein product: CASSQGRGGNTEAFF.

The chain uses TRBV12-5 and TRBJ1-1; TRBD1 is a possible D gene (5 bases). The CDR3 loop spans 17 amino acids. Germline assignment: CDR1 LGHNT and CDR2 FRNRAP. V was pared by 1 base and J by 7 bases, with 22 bases between. The CDR3 loop is CASGLGLTPDSDIEAFF. Written as DNA, the CDR3 is TGTGCTAGTGGTTTGGGTCTTACGCCCGACAGCGACATTGAAGCTTTCTTT.

The V and J genes are TRBV7-3 and TRBJ2-1; D not resolved. CDR3 size: 13 residues. Germline CDR1 reads SGHTA; CDR2 reads FQGTGA. V was shortened by 4 bases and J by 5 bases, with 9 bases between the two germline ends. The CDR3 loop reads CASSSTINNEQFF. The CDR3 DNA follows: TGTGCCAGCAGCTCCACTATTAACAATGAGCAGTTCTTC.

The chain links TRBV5-4 to TRBJ2-1; 8 bases map to TRBD1. V was clipped by 2 bases and J by 5 bases; unmatched bases: 9. The length of the CDR3 is 16 residues. Germline V gene data show CDR1 as SGHNT and CDR2 as YYREEE (reference sequence). CDR3 amino acids: CASSFEDRVIHNEQFF. The DNA of the CDR3 is TGTGCCAGCAGCTTCGAGGACAGGGTAATCCACAATGAGCAGTTCTTC.

In this sample, this clone turned up a few times. The chain uses TRBV29-1 and TRBJ1-2; tentatively, D is TRBD1 (6 bases). Germline V lookup: CDR1 SQVTM, CDR2 ANQGSEA. CDR3 length: 13 amino acids. Trimming stripped 0 bases from V and 5 bases from J, with 10 bases between. The CDR3, as DNA: TGCAGCGTTGAAGATCGGACAGCTTATGGCTACACCTTC. As protein: CSVEDRTAYGYTF.

The rearrangement links TRBV19 to TRBJ2-1; TRBD1 matches at 9 bases. V lost 3 bases to trimming and J lost 3 bases; unmatched junction nucleotides: 0. CDR3 size: 14 residues. Germline V lookup: CDR1 LNHDA, CDR2 SQIVND (reference sequence). Here the CDR3 reads CASSMDRGYNEQFF. In nucleotides, the CDR3 is TGTGCCAGTAGTATGGACAGGGGCTACAATGAGCAGTTCTTC.